These 26 T cell receptor delta chains originate from one sample sequenced in a study of gammadelta T cells in human blood. TCRdb re-called the RT-PCR reads with CATT. The sample has 600 to 950 delta-chain clones, just under 35% seen once. Input material: Vgamma9Vdelta2 gamma-delta T cells from infant blood. Receptors originate from a human donor.

This clone was recorded a few times. A much larger clone lies a single base off, so this may be a read error. The V and J genes are TRDV2 and TRDJ3; 8 bases line up with TRDD3. Germline CDR1 reads GEAIGNYY; CDR2 reads EKD. This CDR3 has 18 amino acids. The CDR3 nucleotides read TGTGCCTGTGACAGACTGGGGGGTAGCTCCTGGGACACCCAACAGATGTTTTTC. Amino acid sequence: CACDRLGGSSWDTQQMFF.

This clone has more than one count but fewer than ten. Given a much more abundant clone one base away, this may be a read error. V is TRDV2 and J is TRDJ3; 8 bases are a match to TRDD3. CDR1 is GEAIGNYY, CDR2 EKD, per germline. This CDR3 is 18 amino acids long. Written as DNA, the CDR3 is TGTGCCTGTGACAGACTGGGGGGTAGCTCCTGGGACACCCGAAAGATGTTTTTC. It encodes CACDRLGGSSWDTRKMFF.

For this clone: A far larger clone is off by one base, so a read error is likely. V is TRDV2 and J is TRDJ2; 9 positions agree with TRDD3. Assignment of the J gene here rests on matching the DNA to germline, because TCRdb gives none. Looked up from germline, CDR1 is GEAIGNYY and CDR2 is EKD. The CDR3 spans 15 residues. This chain's CDR3 is CARDILGDLTAQLFF. CDR3 bases: TGTGCCCGTGACATACTGGGGGATTTGACAGCACAACTCTTCTTT.

With respect to this clone: A far larger clone is a single base away, which makes a read error likely. The V call is TRDV2, the J call TRDJ3; TRDD3 matches at 9 bases. Matching the DNA to germline supplied the J gene, which TCRdb does not give. The V gene's germline CDR1 is GEAIGNYY and CDR2 EKD. The V segment lost 2 bases and the J segment 2 bases; nucleotides outside the gene matches: 6. CDR3 length: 18 residues. Here the CDR3 DNA reads TGTGCCTGTGACAAAATATTGGGGGATACCTGGGACACCCGACAGATGTTTTTC. Residues: CACDKILGDTWDTRQMFF.

The rearrangement uses TRDV1 and TRDJ1, with D unclear. Since TCRdb gives no J gene, matching the DNA to germline was used here to assign it. Germline loops: CDR1 TSWWSYY, CDR2 QGS. V lost 2 bases and J lost 2, with 6 bases in between. The CDR3 is made up of 13 amino acids. CDR3 sequence reads: CALGEVDTDKLIF. The CDR3 DNA reads TGTGCTCTTGGGGAAGTCGATACCGATAAACTCATCTTT.

As to this clone: A single base is all that separates this from a far larger clone, so a read error is likely. The V segment is TRDV2, and no J call was made; the listed D gene, TRDD3, was not tested against the DNA. Looked up from germline, CDR1 is GEAIGNYY and CDR2 is EKD. The CDR3 totals 13 residues. CDR3 region: CACDTWGTAQRFF. In DNA, the CDR3 is TGTGCCTGTGACACCTGGGGGACAGCACAACGCTTCTTT.

This clone was counted a few times. A far larger clone is one base from this, pointing to a likely read error. The same CDR3 arises from other DNA sequences in this sample as well. The chain is built from TRDV3 and TRDJ2; D not resolved. This CDR3 has 11 residues. Looked up from germline, CDR1 is TVYSNPD and CDR2 is GDNSRS (reference sequence). The DNA for the CDR3 is TGTGCCTTTTACCGGGAACTACGAGACATCTTT. It translates to CAFYRELRDIF.

V and J are TRDV2 and TRDJ2, with TRDD3 matching over 8 bases. The CDR3 covers 17 residues. V trimming: 0 bases; J trimming: 1 base; junction bases outside the gene matches: 6. Germline CDR1 is GEAIGNYY and CDR2 is EKD. In DNA, the CDR3 is TGTGCCTGTGACACCGTGGTACTGGGGGGTTTGACAGCACAACTCTTCTTT. It translates to CACDTVVLGGLTAQLFF.

There are a few counts of this clone. A far more abundant clone sits one base away, making this likely a read error. The chain joins TRDV2 to TRDJ3, with 8 nucleotides matching TRDD3. Germline values: CDR1 GEAIGNYY, CDR2 EKD. J gave up 2 bases and V 3 bases, and 5 bases lay outside the gene matches. The CDR3 runs 17 residues. The CDR3 loop reads CACDVRGDTWDTRQMFF. The DNA of the CDR3 is TGTGCCTGTGACGTACGGGGGGATACCTGGGACACCCGACAGATGTTTTTC.

This clone is labeled large. J is TRDJ1 and V is TRDV2, with TRDD3 matching over 11 bases. The CDR3 is 17 amino acids. V lost 1 base, J lost 3 bases, and 9 bases stayed unmatched. Germline V gives CDR1 GEAIGNYY, CDR2 EKD. The CDR3 protein is CACDTMMGDTRADKLIF. CDR3 in DNA: TGTGCCTGTGACACGATGATGGGGGATACGCGGGCCGATAAACTCATCTTT.

This clone is large (0.1 to 1%). This chain uses TRDV2 with TRDJ3; 7 bases fit TRDD3. V gave up 1 base and J gave up 0 bases; unmatched junction bases: 11. Germline values: CDR1 GEAIGNYY, CDR2 EKD. There are 20 residues in the CDR3. CDR3 residues: CACDTLLGPSSSWDTRQMFF. The CDR3 DNA follows: TGTGCCTGTGACACTCTACTGGGGCCCTCGAGCTCCTGGGACACCCGACAGATGTTTTTC.

Sample share makes this clone large (0.1 to 1%). The chain links TRDV2 to TRDJ2, with 13 bases fitting TRDD3. Germline V gene lookup returns CDR1 GEAIGNYY and CDR2 EKD. Germline trimming cut 3 bases from V and 6 bases from J; bases unmatched to any gene: 3. The CDR3 covers 15 residues. This CDR3 reads CACDVLGDTAAQLFF. DNA of the CDR3: TGTGCCTGTGACGTACTGGGGGATACGGCAGCACAACTCTTCTTT.

This clone has more than one count but fewer than ten. A read error may explain this, as a much larger clone is one base away. The chain uses TRDV2 and TRDJ3, with a tentative D call TRDD3 (6 bases). Since TCRdb gives no J gene, matching the DNA to germline was used here to assign it. From germline, CDR1 is GEAIGNYY and CDR2 EKD. The CDR3 contains 17 residues. In DNA, the CDR3 is TGTGCCTGTGACACCGTGGGGGGCTCCTGGGACACTCGACAGATGTTTTTC. Protein product: CACDTVGGSWDTRQMFF.

On this clone: TCRdb attributes to this sequence the protein of a much larger clone, which differs from the DNA translation at residue 3; a read error is likely, and the protein displayed is translated from the DNA. The chain recombines TRDV2 with TRDJ3, with TRDD3 as a possible D gene (6 bases). TCRdb gives no J gene; it was assigned here by matching the DNA to germline. The CDR3 sequence is 19 residues long. Germline CDR1 and CDR2: GEAIGNYY and EKD. CDR3 amino acids: CAFDTVLGSVIWDTRQMFF. The CDR3 nucleotides read TGTGCCTTTGACACCGTACTGGGCAGCGTAATCTGGGACACCCGACAGATGTTTTTC.

This clone has only one observation. This sequence joins TRDV2 and TRDJ2; TRDD3 agrees at 10 bases. TCRdb gives no J gene; it was assigned here by matching the DNA to germline. The CDR3 extends over 15 amino acids. Germline V gene sequence: CDR1 GEAIGNYY, CDR2 EKD. The ends lost 0 bases at V and 5 bases at J; junction bases unmatched: 2. The DNA of the CDR3 is TGTGCCTGTGACACCGTACTGGGGGATACAGCACAACTCTTCTTT. This gives the protein CACDTVLGDTAQLFF.

This clone was observed a handful of times. A single base is all that separates this from a far larger clone, so a read error is likely. The chain is built from TRDV2 and TRDJ3; 11 nucleotides agree with TRDD3. With V trimmed by 3 bases and J by 0 bases, 3 bases remained unmatched. CDR1 is GEAIGNYY, CDR2 EKD, per germline. The CDR3 spans 18 residues. The CDR3 nucleotides read TGTGCCTGTGACTCTGGGGGATACAGCTCCTGGGACACCCGACAGATGTTTTTC. Protein product: CACDSGGYSSWDTRQMFF.

On this clone: This sequence is one base from a far larger clone and is likely a read error. The J gene is TRDJ2, the V gene TRDV2, with 9 bases matching TRDD3. This CDR3 is built from 15 residues. Unmatched junction bases numbered 4, after V lost 5 bases and J lost 1 base. Germline V gene lookup returns CDR1 GEAIGNYY and CDR2 EKD. DNA for the CDR3: TGTGCCTGTGCCGTACTGGGGGATTTGACAGCACAACTCTTCTTT. It is translated as CACAVLGDLTAQLFF.

In its sample, this clone is large. V usage is TRDV2 and J usage is TRDJ1; TRDD3 matches 9 bases. From germline, CDR1 is GEAIGNYY and CDR2 EKD. V was clipped by 3 bases and J by 3 bases; unmatched bases: 16. The CDR3 covers 18 residues. CDR3 protein: CACDRQLLGDPESDKLIF. The CDR3 DNA follows: TGTGCCTGTGACCGTCAGTTACTGGGGGACCCTGAATCCGATAAACTCATCTTT.

This clone was seen only a few times. This may come from a read error, since a much larger clone is one base off. The rearrangement links TRDV2 to TRDJ3; 9 bases match TRDD3. No J gene is reported in TCRdb; it was inferred here by comparing the DNA with germline. Germline CDR1 GEAIGNYY, CDR2 EKD. CDR3 length equals 18 residues. V shed 2 bases, J shed 0 bases, and the junction held 4 bases outside the gene matches. The DNA of the CDR3 is TGTGCCTGTGACAAACTGGGGGACAGCTCCTGGGACACCCGACAGATGTTTTTC. Translating it yields CACDKLGDSSWDTRQMFF.

In regard to this clone: This DNA's translation and the protein TCRdb lists, from a much larger clone, do not match at residue 15, likely due to a read error; the protein shown is translated from the DNA. V gene TRDV2 combines with J gene TRDJ3, with D perhaps TRDD3 (6 bases). Matching the DNA to germline supplied the J gene, which TCRdb does not give. The germline CDR1 and CDR2 sequences are GEAIGNYY and EKD. CDR3 length: 19 residues. The CDR3 loop reads CACDTLLGFSSWDTQQMFF. As DNA, the CDR3 is TGTGCCTGTGACACCTTACTGGGTTTTTCATCCTGGGACACCCAACAGATGTTTTTC.

For this clone: A far larger clone lies a single base away; this is likely a read error. J is TRDJ3 and V is TRDV2; 13 nucleotides agree with TRDD3. The J gene is not listed in TCRdb, so it was assigned here from a DNA match to germline. The CDR3 is made up of 21 amino acids. Germline lookup yields CDR1 GEAIGNYY and CDR2 EKD. CDR3 nucleotides: TGTGCCGGTGACCCCGTACTGGGGGATACGCTAAACTCCTGGGACACCCGACAGATGTTTTTC. This translates into CAGDPVLGDTLNSWDTRQMFF.

Sample share makes this clone hyperexpanded (1% or more). The sample contains more than one DNA sequence encoding this CDR3. The gene calls are TRDV2 and TRDJ2; 7 bases are a match to TRDD3. The germline V gene encodes CDR1 GEAIGNYY and CDR2 EKD. CDR3 size: 14 residues. The V gene end was trimmed by 0 bases and the J gene end by 3 bases; junction bases not matched to a gene: 0. The CDR3 nucleotides read TGTGCCTGTGACACCTGGGGGATGACAGCACAACTCTTCTTT. This gives the protein CACDTWGMTAQLFF.

Only one count was recorded for this clone. With a far larger clone one base away, a read error is the likely cause. Other DNA sequences in the same sample also yield this CDR3. The V and J genes are TRDV2 and TRDJ3, with D possibly being TRDD3 (5 bases). The J gene comes from matching the DNA to germline here; TCRdb lacks it. The CDR3 spans 14 residues. Germline CDR1 GEAIGNYY, CDR2 EKD. CDR3 sequence: CACDILGDTRQMFF. The DNA for the CDR3 is TGTGCATGTGACATACTGGGGGACACCCGACAGATGTTTTTC.

By sample fraction, this clone is large. The V and J genes are TRDV2 and TRDJ3; 11 bases map to TRDD3. Losses at the gene ends were 0 bases for V and 2 bases for J; bases not matched to a gene: 2. CDR1 is GEAIGNYY and CDR2 is EKD in the germline V gene. This CDR3 is 18 amino acids long. The CDR3 DNA sequence: TGTGCCTGTGACACCGTACTGGGGGATACCTGGGACACCCGACAGATGTTTTTC. Translating it yields CACDTVLGDTWDTRQMFF.

The gene calls are TRDV2 and TRDJ1; the match to TRDD3 covers 11 bases. The J gene was not available in TCRdb and was assigned here by matching the DNA to germline segments. The trim removed 1 base at V and 0 bases at J, leaving 3 bases unmatched. The CDR3 consists of 16 residues. Per germline, CDR1 GEAIGNYY and CDR2 EKD. The CDR3 DNA reads as TGTGCCTGTGACACTGGGGGATACGCCTACACCGATAAACTCATCTTT. This translates into CACDTGGYAYTDKLIF.

This clone was observed a handful of times. A far larger clone lies a single base away; this is likely a read error. This sequence joins TRDV2 and TRDJ2, with 11 bases fitting TRDD3. Germline lookup yields CDR1 GEAIGNYY and CDR2 EKD. The CDR3 has 13 amino acids. CDR3 amino acids: CARDTWGIPQLFF. CDR3 DNA sequence: TGTGCCCGTGACACCTGGGGGATACCACAACTCTTCTTT.